This T cell receptor (beta chain) was sequenced for a study of regulatory T cells in long-lasting Graves disease (dated by TCRdb to about 2021). For context, the study as a whole: Newly diagnosed Graves' disease patients had taken antithyroid drugs for less than 3 months. TCR sequencing covered 13 persistent and 20 newly diagnosed Graves' disease patients, about 35 samples in total. The study was registered as a clinical trial and conducted in China. Peripheral blood TCR sequencing and RNA sequencing compared persistent Graves' disease patients with newly diagnosed Graves' disease patients.

According to the germline V gene (reference sequence), CDR1 reads SEHNR and CDR2 reads FQNEAQ. There are 17 amino acids in the CDR3, from cysteine to phenylalanine inclusive. The read is trimmed to its CDR3 DNA, 51 bases read in frame from base 1. The germline V and J ends show losses of 1 base and 5 bases respectively, and no gene match explains 8 bases of the junction. This clonotype was found many times. Its specific antigen is unknown. Per-base quality was not reported, and no clone a single base away is much larger than it. Results the study describes overall, beyond this receptor: The authors noted that the small sample size was a limitation that may lower accuracy. Persistent patients shared more public clonotypes among themselves (around 2,500) than newly diagnosed patients did (more than 950). Sequencing and analysis were restricted to the TCR beta chain. Persistent disease showed preferential use of TRBV28, TRBJ1-2 and TRBJ2-5, whereas newly diagnosed disease favored TRBV20-1 and TRBJ2-1. The study examined only peripheral blood because the primary lesion, thyroid tissue, could not be accessed. Compared with newly diagnosed patients, persistent Graves' disease patients had lower TCR Shannon entropy and fewer highly expanded clones, which suggests clonal expansion.

This specimen's time point label, per the study, means: newly diagnosed GD, antithyroid drugs for less than 3 months. For both TCR sequencing and RNA sequencing, RNA was extracted from PBMCs using TRIzol. Graves' disease was diagnosed according to American Thyroid Association guidelines. Patients were recruited from an endocrinology department in Xi'an, China. Each patient gave 8.5 to 9.5 milliliters of peripheral blood, collected in an EDTA anticoagulant tube. Ficoll Paque Plus density gradient separation was used to isolate PBMCs, and no further T cell sorting was done. An Agilent 2100 Bioanalyzer and agarose gel were used to check RNA quality, and a NanoDrop 2000 was used to measure RNA concentration. Libraries came from multiplex PCR. TCRdb records Illumina HiSeq 4000 as the sequencer. CDR3 regions were amplified by Arm-PCR with iRepertoire HTBI primers to construct TCR beta libraries. Before sequencing, the PCR products underwent gel purification. The study's processing was this. Across samples, 62 TRBV and 13 to 15 TRBJ segments were identified and used for gene usage analysis of CDR3 amino acid clonotypes. Filtered high-quality paired reads were merged into contigs using COPE and FqMerger. BLAST was used to align contigs to IMGT TRBV, TRBD and TRBJ reference genes, with CDR3 defined following IMGT. Highly expanded clones were defined as clonotypes with a frequency above 0.1%. Shannon entropy served as the measure of repertoire diversity, while the Gini coefficient captured V-J evenness. A clonotype found in more than one individual was treated as public. In TCRdb, the public reads were trimmed at Q25 with fastp and aligned with MiXCR, with productive beta chains retained. Rows are unified per CDR3 protein, each entry keeping the most common DNA and genes. These V and J calls originate from TCRdb's pipeline instead of the authors' own analysis. The sample yields about 540,000 distinct CDR3 sequences; around an eighth were counted once. Clones ranked in the top ten supply 10% of the sample.

In addition, the sample was reused for a study of T cells in Graves' hyperthyroidism and ophthalmopathy. As the second paper documents: A patient counted as having stable Graves' hyperthyroidism if no progression to ophthalmopathy occurred over 18 months of follow-up. Hyperthyroidism patients were newly diagnosed, with disease duration under 2 months, and aged 18 to 65 years. Any patient with an uncontrolled infection, another autoimmune disease, pregnancy or lactation was excluded. Diagnoses were based on clinical symptoms, serum thyroxine and TRAb, thyroid ultrasound and orbital computed tomography. The first round of RT-PCR for the TCR CDR3 was performed with the HTBI primer set and the Qiagen OneStep RT-PCR kit. Blood samples also contained most of the expanded thyroid clonotypes (frequency above 0.001), which suggests that blood repertoires may reflect thyroid immune responses. A model built on a 13 V-J signature distinguished ophthalmopathy from stable hyperthyroidism, reaching 85% to 90% sensitivity and about 81% specificity in cross-validation and 80%/75% in testing. In validation, the model predicted progression to ophthalmopathy a median of about 6 months before onset, with about 71% sensitivity and 72.22% specificity. To identify distinguishing TCR V-J signatures, a discovery cohort of about 95 patients was used, comprising some 45 with Graves' ophthalmopathy and approximately 58 with stable Graves' hyperthyroidism. Prospective prediction of ophthalmopathy was tested in an independent validation cohort consisting of 18 to 20 hyperthyroidism patients and more than 15 patients who later progressed to ophthalmopathy. The roughly 91 discovery patients were randomly divided into training and test sets at a 7:3 ratio. In addition, the study compared T-cell repertoires in thyroid tissue and in blood from roughly 6 Graves' hyperthyroidism patients. After sampling, hyperthyroidism patients received methimazole starting at 30 mg daily, and ophthalmopathy patients received high-dose intravenous methylprednisolone. A second multiplex PCR round built the libraries, followed by size selection and purification. Libraries were sequenced paired-end with 100 bp reads on an Illumina HiSeq2000. SOAPnuke was used to process the raw data, removing reads that contained adapters or uncalled bases, had a mean Phred below 15, or lacked an exact match to the constant primer or identifier. COPE v1.2.5 was used to merge the high-quality paired reads, and each unique nucleotide sequence was defined as a clonotype. MiTCR v1.1 was used to align clonotypes to the IMGT TRBV, TRBD and TRBJ reference segments. Analysis was restricted to V-J combinations with a frequency above 0.0001, which covered 99.2% of repertoires. The TCS score was defined as the ratio of F50 (clonal expansion) to E x V (chaos), calculated using BLOSUM62-based TCRdist between CDR3 peptides within each V-J. Welch's t-statistics and random forest reduced roughly 530 V-J features to 13, which were used in a naive Bayes classifier (R e1071). No statistical method was used to fix the sample size in advance, and group allocation was not hidden from the investigators. The paper describes TCR Vbeta CDR3 sequencing of 120 to 150 peripheral blood samples, made up of 43 ophthalmopathy patients, around 78 hyperthyroidism patients and 17 progressor patients.

The V gene is TRBV7-9 and the J gene is TRBJ2-6, with 7 junctional bases fitting TRBD1. This sample comprised peripheral blood mononuclear cells (PBMCs), obtained at new diagnosis, from a patient treated with antithyroid drugs. The sequence derives from a man aged 25-40 years with Graves disease. Donor details come from another sample of the same person, matched by shared clones. The nucleotides read TGTGCCAGCAGCTTAGGGGAAGGGGGCGACTGGGCCAACGTCCTGACTTTC. Its translation is CASSLGEGGDWANVLTF.